This entry lists 8 T cell receptor beta chains sequenced from one sample in a study of blood T cell repertoires in COVID-19. Sequencing was performed with immunoSEQ multiplex PCR; in TCRdb, only in-frame clones are kept and a portion is missing. The sample includes 200,000 to 300,000 clones, over 75% seen only once; the top ten take around 8%. Source material: peripheral blood. These receptors all come from an elderly woman with acute or convalescent COVID-19.

V gene TRBV3-1 (or the pseudogene TRBV3-2) combines with J gene TRBJ2-7; D gene unclear. CDR3 length equals 12 residues. The germline gives CDR1 LGHDT, CDR2 YNNKEL (reference sequence). V was trimmed by 3 bases and J by 3 bases, leaving 6 bases between them. The CDR3 loop reads CASSHGGYEQYF. The CDR3 DNA reads as TGTGCCAGCAGCCACGGTGGCTACGAGCAGTACTTC.

Concerning this clone: Other DNA sequences within the sample encode an identical CDR3. The rearrangement uses TRBV9 and TRBJ1-3; no firm D call. This CDR3 contains 14 residues. CDR1 and CDR2 from the germline V gene are SGDLS and YYNGEE. Trimming removed 2 bases at V and 0 bases at J, with 6 bases between. CDR3 sequence reads: CASSVRSSGNTIYF. Written as DNA, the CDR3 is TGTGCCAGCAGCGTGAGGAGCTCTGGAAACACCATATATTTT.

This rearrangement joins TRBV5-8 to TRBJ2-1; 11 bases agree with TRBD2. CDR3 size: 14 residues. CDR1 and CDR2 from the germline V gene are SGHTS and YDEGEE. V shed 4 bases and J 5 bases; nucleotides not matched to a gene: 2. CDR3 nucleotide sequence: TGTGCCAGCAGCCGACTAGCGGGGAACAATGAGCAGTTCTTC. It codes for CASSRLAGNNEQFF.

V is TRBV24-1 and J is TRBJ1-5, with D perhaps TRBD1 (6 bases). Trimming left V 5 bases short and J 7 bases short, with 14 bases between. This CDR3 comprises 14 residues. The germline gives CDR1 KGHDR, CDR2 SFDVKD. The CDR3 region is CATSVRDIGQPQHF. The CDR3 DNA is TGTGCCACCAGTGTCCGGGACATCGGGCAGCCCCAGCATTTT.

The gene calls are TRBV7-2 and TRBJ2-3, with 9 bases fitting TRBD2. The CDR3 contains 15 residues. V gave up 5 bases and J gave up 1 base; unmatched junction bases: 4. The germline V gene has CDR1 SGHTA and CDR2 FQGNSA. CDR3 in DNA: TGTGCCAGCAGCCCTAGCGGGGACCGCACAGATACGCAGTATTTT. Amino acid sequence: CASSPSGDRTDTQYF.

The CDR3 loop reads CSVAEDSQNQPQHF. The CDR3 nucleotides read TGCAGCGTTGCCGAGGACAGCCAAAATCAGCCCCAGCATTTT. The chain combines TRBV29-1 with TRBJ1-5, with D possibly matching TRBD1 (6 bases). Trimming removed 4 bases from V and 4 bases from J, with 14 bases in between. CDR1 and CDR2 from the germline V gene are SQVTM and ANQGSEA. The CDR3 is 14 amino acids.

V and J are TRBV4-1 and TRBJ1-6; TRBD1 agrees at 7 bases. The CDR3 length is 20 residues. V was clipped by 0 bases and J by 7 bases; unmatched bases: 18. The germline V gene has CDR1 MGHRA and CDR2 YSYEKL. CDR3 in amino acids: CASSQDSPGATGNLNSPLHF. CDR3 DNA: TGCGCCAGCAGCCAAGATTCCCCGGGCGCGACAGGGAACTTAAATTCACCCCTCCACTTT.

Only one count was recorded for this clone. The gene calls are TRBV5-1 and TRBJ1-1; D is uncertain. The CDR3 covers 14 residues. With 3 bases removed from V and 0 bases from J, the gap between germline ends came to 9 bases. The V gene's germline CDR1 is SGHRS and CDR2 YFSETQ. The CDR3 region is CASSWEGMNTEAFF. The CDR3 DNA reads as TGCGCCAGCAGCTGGGAGGGTATGAACACTGAAGCTTTCTTT.